The sample holds one count of the clone carrying this T cell receptor (beta chain). Its matching antigen is unknown. This specimen belongs to a study of CD8+CD57+ T cells in acquired aplastic anemia. Study at large: Isolated CD4+ and CD8+ cells, once sorted, yielded DNA averaging around 3.3 ug.

Investigators profiled TCR beta VDJ and CDR3 from genomic DNA template. TCRdb re-called the reads with MiXCR, one entry per CDR3 protein. Among hundreds of thousands of distinct CDR3 sequences listed, around 68% were seen once. Regarding the study as a whole: Patients and controls turned out to have twenty-nine CD8+ CDR3 sequences in common. Controls and patients did not differ significantly in CD8+ Simpson's diversity.

V dropped 0 bases and J dropped 1 base, with 7 bases sitting between them. The CDR3 contains 14 residues. Looked up from germline, CDR1 is SGHKS and CDR2 is YYEKEE (reference sequence). This clonotype originated in a human donor in good health, serving as a control. Sequenced material: sorted CD4+, CD8+, or CD8+CD57+ T cells (not recorded which) from PBMCs. V and J are TRBV5-5 and TRBJ1-1; D unresolved. CDR3 sequence: CASSLARSNTEAFF. DNA for the CDR3: TGTGCCAGCAGCTTGGCCAGGTCGAACACTGAAGCTTTCTTT.